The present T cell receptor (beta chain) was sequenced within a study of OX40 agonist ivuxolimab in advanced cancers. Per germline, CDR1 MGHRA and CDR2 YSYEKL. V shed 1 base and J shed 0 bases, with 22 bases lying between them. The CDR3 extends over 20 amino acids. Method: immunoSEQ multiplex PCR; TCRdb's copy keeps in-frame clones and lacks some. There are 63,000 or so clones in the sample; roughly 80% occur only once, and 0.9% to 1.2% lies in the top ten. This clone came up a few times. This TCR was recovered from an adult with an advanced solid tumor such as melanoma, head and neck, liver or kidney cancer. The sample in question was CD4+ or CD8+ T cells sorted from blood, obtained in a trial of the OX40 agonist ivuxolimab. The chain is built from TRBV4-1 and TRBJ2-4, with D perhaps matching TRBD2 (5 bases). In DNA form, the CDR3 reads TGCGCCAGCAGCCAAGTGGGAGCAAGGGTCGAAGAGCTAGCCAAAAACATTCAGTACTTC. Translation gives CASSQVGARVEELAKNIQYF.